Below are 21 T cell receptor beta chains sequenced from a single sample in a study of OX40 agonist ivuxolimab in advanced cancers. Clones were read by immunoSEQ multiplex PCR, and TCRdb kept only the in-frame ones, dropping some. The sample has 60,000 to 100,000 clones, around 87% seen once. The source material was CD4+ or CD8+ T cells sorted from blood, sampled in a trial of the OX40 agonist ivuxolimab. All receptors derive from an adult with an advanced solid tumor such as melanoma, head and neck, liver or kidney cancer.

V is TRBV14 and J is TRBJ2-4; 8 bases are shared with TRBD2. Per germline, CDR1 SGHDN and CDR2 FVKESK. With 5 bases clipped from V and 6 bases from J, the junction kept 12 bases outside the gene matches. This CDR3 contains 16 residues. This chain's CDR3 is CASSSVSGGAGNIQYF. The DNA of the CDR3 is TGTGCCAGCAGCTCCGTCTCCGGGGGGGCGGGAAACATTCAGTACTTC.

This chain connects TRBV25-1 to TRBJ2-7; D is unresolved. With 6 bases removed from V and 5 bases from J, the gap between germline ends came to 11 bases. The CDR3 is 12 amino acids. Germline-derived CDR1 and CDR2 are MGHDK and SYGVNS. This chain's CDR3 is CASSFVGNEQYF. The DNA of the CDR3 is TGTGCCAGCAGCTTTGTGGGGAACGAGCAGTACTTC.

This chain uses TRBV4-2 with TRBJ1-2, with unresolved D. The CDR3 runs to 15 residues. Germline-derived CDR1 and CDR2 are LGHNA and YNFKEQ. Trimming stripped 0 bases from V and 5 bases from J, with 13 bases between. CDR3 sequence (DNA): TGTGCCAGCAGCCAAGATCCCGGAGGGAGGTATGGCTACACCTTC. This sequence encodes CASSQDPGGRYGYTF.

The J gene is TRBJ2-7, the V gene TRBV6-1; D is ambiguous. The CDR3 is 12 residues long. Germline V gene data show CDR1 as MNHNS and CDR2 as SASEGT. V lost 8 bases, J lost 4 bases, and 12 bases lay in between. This CDR3 is CASVGLAYEQYF. The CDR3 DNA reads TGTGCCAGCGTCGGGTTGGCGTACGAGCAGTACTTC.

This CDR3 is CASSRDSFSYEQYF. The CDR3 DNA reads as TGCGCCAGCAGCCGGGACTCCTTCTCCTACGAGCAGTACTTC. The V call is TRBV5-1, the J call TRBJ2-7, with D maybe TRBD2 (6 bases). V shed 4 bases and J shed 0 bases, with 11 bases lying between them. The CDR3 is 14 residues long. The germline CDR1 and CDR2 sequences are SGHRS and YFSETQ. The full variable domain, its missing parts supplied by reference TRBV5-1 and TRBJ2-7, is KAGVTQTPRYLIKTRGQQVTLSCSPISGHRSVSWYQQTPGQGLQFLFEYFSETQRNKGNFPGRFSGRQFSNSRSEMNVSTLELGDSALYLCASSRDSFSYEQYFGPGTRLTVT.

The chain couples TRBV9 to TRBJ2-3; no firm D call. CDR1 SGDLS and CDR2 YYNGEE come from the germline V gene. The germline V and J ends were trimmed by 0 bases and 4 bases, with 9 bases remaining between them. The CDR3 is 14 amino acids. The CDR3: CASSVDLVADTQYF. The CDR3 nucleotides read TGTGCCAGCAGCGTAGACCTGGTAGCAGATACGCAGTATTTT.

This chain links TRBV19 with TRBJ1-2, with D possibly matching TRBD1 (5 bases). The germline V and J ends were trimmed by 7 bases and 0 bases, with 21 bases remaining between them. The CDR3 consists of 17 residues. CDR1 is LNHDA and CDR2 is SQIVND in the germline V gene (reference sequence). The CDR3 region has the DNA TGTGCCAGTACACAAGTGTTTTCGTCGGGGGCTAACTATGGCTACACCTTC. Translated: CASTQVFSSGANYGYTF.

CDR3 sequence: CASSWHRISNYEQYF. The CDR3 nucleotides are TGTGCCAGCAGCTGGCACAGGATTTCAAACTACGAGCAGTACTTC. The V and J genes are TRBV11-2 and TRBJ2-7; perhaps TRBD1 as D (5 bases). Trimming left V 4 bases short and J 3 bases short, with 16 bases between. The CDR3 covers 15 residues. Germline V gene lookup returns CDR1 SGHAT and CDR2 FQNNGV.

The genes are TRBV27 and TRBJ2-2; D is uncertain. The CDR3 is made up of 14 amino acids. Germline V gene data show CDR1 as MNHEY and CDR2 as SMNVEV (reference sequence). V was trimmed by 5 bases and J by 6 bases, leaving 13 bases between them. CDR3 residues: CASSGSWEAGELFF. The CDR3 DNA sequence: TGTGCCAGCAGTGGCAGTTGGGAAGCCGGGGAGCTGTTTTTT.

This rearrangement joins TRBV29-1 to TRBJ2-1; 12 bases are shared with TRBD2. This CDR3 has 15 residues. Germline CDR1 and CDR2: SQVTM and ANQGSEA. Losses at the gene ends were 4 bases for V and 6 bases for J; bases not matched to a gene: 7. The chain's CDR3 is CSVVQTSGSLNEQFF. In nucleotides, the CDR3 is TGCAGCGTTGTCCAGACTAGCGGGAGTCTCAATGAGCAGTTCTTC.

This chain joins TRBV5-1 and TRBJ2-2, with TRBD1 as a possible D gene (5 bases). The CDR3 consists of 13 residues. Germline lookup yields CDR1 SGHRS and CDR2 YFSETQ. V dropped 4 bases and J dropped 6 bases, with 10 bases sitting between them. CDR3 sequence: CASSQGFSGELFF. CDR3 DNA sequence: TGCGCCAGCAGCCAGGGATTTTCCGGGGAGCTGTTTTTT.

The chain combines TRBV7-9 with TRBJ1-2, with D possibly TRBD1 on 5 matching bases. Germline lookup yields CDR1 SEHNR and CDR2 FQNEAQ (reference sequence). V lost 4 bases and J lost 8, with 14 bases in between. CDR3 length: 13 amino acids. The CDR3 DNA follows: TGTGCCAGCAGCTCGGGGCCCCGAGGAGGCTACACCTTC. Amino acids: CASSSGPRGGYTF.

V is TRBV30 and J is TRBJ2-2; D is unresolved. Trimming left V 0 bases short and J 7 bases short, with 3 bases between. CDR3 size: 11 residues. CDR1 GTSNPN and CDR2 SVGIG come from the germline V gene (reference sequence). Here the CDR3 reads CAWSVGGELFF. The CDR3 region has the DNA TGTGCCTGGAGTGTTGGCGGGGAGCTGTTTTTT.

V and J are TRBV7-2 and TRBJ1-6; tentatively, D is TRBD1 (5 bases). Trimming took 2 bases from V and 7 from J, leaving 12 bases between them. This CDR3 is built from 15 residues. Germline V CDR1 and CDR2: SGHTA, FQGNSA. The CDR3 coding sequence is TGTGCCAGCAGCTTAAAACCAGGGCGGAATTCACCCCTCCACTTT. Its protein is CASSLKPGRNSPLHF. Based on the CDR3 plus reference TRBV7-2 and TRBJ1-6, the full variable domain is GAGVSQSPSNKVTEKGKDVELRCDPISGHTALYWYRQSLGQGLEFLIYFQGNSAPDKSGLPSDRFSAERTGGSVSTLTIQRTQQEDSAVYLCASSLKPGRNSPLHFGNGTRLTVT.

V gene TRBV29-1 combines with J gene TRBJ1-2, with a possible D match to TRBD1 (5 bases). Germline-derived CDR1 and CDR2 are SQVTM and ANQGSEA. The V end lost 1 base, the J end lost 12 bases, and 12 bases lay between the germline ends. The CDR3 runs to 11 residues. This CDR3 reads CSVEVGGTHTF. DNA of the CDR3: TGCAGCGTTGAAGTGGGTGGGACGCACACCTTC.

V and J are TRBV10-1 and TRBJ1-2; 10 bases match TRBD1. Trimming cost V 4 bases and J 5 bases; bases outside gene matches: 1. The CDR3 runs 13 residues. The germline gives CDR1 WNHNN, CDR2 SYGVQD (reference sequence). CDR3: CASSVGQGYGYTF. The CDR3 coding sequence is TGCGCCAGCAGTGTGGGACAGGGGTATGGCTACACCTTC.

The chain couples TRBV9 to TRBJ1-2; TRBD1 might be the D (6 bases). CDR1 is SGDLS, CDR2 YYNGEE, per germline. The CDR3 consists of 17 residues. Trimming removed 0 bases from V and 3 bases from J, with 18 bases in between. CDR3 coding DNA: TGTGCCAGCAGCGTAGCTGGCCCAGGGGCCTTAGACTATGGCTACACCTTC. It encodes CASSVAGPGALDYGYTF.

The chain recombines TRBV2 with TRBJ2-1; 7 positions match TRBD1. The CDR3 spans 12 residues. The junction had 1 base not matched to a gene; V was cut back by 3 bases and J by 8 bases. CDR1 and CDR2 from the germline V gene are SNHLY and FYNNEI. The CDR3 sequence: CASSERGHEQFF. DNA for the CDR3: TGTGCCAGCAGTGAGAGGGGGCATGAGCAGTTCTTC. The full variable domain, completed using reference TRBV2 and TRBJ2-1, is EPEVTQTPSHQVTQMGQEVILRCVPISNHLYFYWYRQILGQKVEFLVSFYNNEISEKSEIFDDQFSVERPDGSNFTLKIRSTKLEDSAMYFCASSERGHEQFFGPGTRLTVL.

The rearrangement links TRBV9 to TRBJ1-2, with unresolved D. V was shortened by 3 bases and J by 6 bases, with 12 bases between the two germline ends. Germline loops: CDR1 SGDLS, CDR2 YYNGEE. This CDR3 contains 13 residues. The CDR3: CASSDGGKDGYTF. The CDR3 region has the DNA TGTGCCAGCAGCGACGGCGGGAAGGATGGCTACACCTTC.

The rearrangement uses TRBV29-1 and TRBJ1-1; a possible D gene is TRBD1 (5 bases). Per germline, CDR1 SQVTM and CDR2 ANQGSEA. V was pared by 4 bases and J by 5 bases, with 14 bases between. The CDR3 consists of 13 residues. The CDR3 nucleotides read TGCAGCGTTGCCACCTTCAGGGTAACTGAAGCTTTCTTT. Its translation: CSVATFRVTEAFF.

This sequence joins TRBV5-4 and TRBJ2-1; D perhaps matches TRBD1 (5 bases). Germline loops: CDR1 SGHNT, CDR2 YYREEE (reference sequence). The CDR3 runs 15 residues. With 4 bases removed from V and 0 bases from J, the gap between germline ends came to 11 bases. The CDR3 loop is CASSGDRNSYNEQFF. CDR3 DNA: TGTGCCAGCAGCGGCGACAGAAACTCCTACAATGAGCAGTTCTTC.